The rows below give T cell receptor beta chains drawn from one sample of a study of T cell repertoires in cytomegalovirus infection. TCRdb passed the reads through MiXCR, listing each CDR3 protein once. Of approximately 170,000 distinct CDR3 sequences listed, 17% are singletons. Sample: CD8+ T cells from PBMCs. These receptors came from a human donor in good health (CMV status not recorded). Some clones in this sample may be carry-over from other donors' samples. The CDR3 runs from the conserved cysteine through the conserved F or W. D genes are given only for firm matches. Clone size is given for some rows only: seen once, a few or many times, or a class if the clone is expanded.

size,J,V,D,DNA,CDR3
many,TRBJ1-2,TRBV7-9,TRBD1,TGTGCCAGCAGCCCGAGGACAGGGTCTAACTATGGCTACACCTTC,CASSPRTGSNYGYTF
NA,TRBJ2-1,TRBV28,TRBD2,TGTGCCAGCAGACGCGGACTAGCGGGGGCCTACAATGAGCAGTTCTTC,CASRRGLAGAYNEQFF
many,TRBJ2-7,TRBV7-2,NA,TGTGCCAGCAGCAAATCCTACGAGCAGTACTTC,CASSKSYEQYF
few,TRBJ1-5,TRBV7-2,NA,TGTGCCAGCCCTACGGGGGGCCTTTATAGCAATCAGCCCCAGCATTTT,CASPTGGLYSNQPQHF
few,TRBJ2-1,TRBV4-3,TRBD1,TGCGCCAGCAGCCTGGGCCGGGACAGGGGGGATGAGCAGTTCTTC,CASSLGRDRGDEQFF
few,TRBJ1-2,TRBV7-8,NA,TGTGCCAGCAGCTTAGATGGGTCTGGCTACACCTTC,CASSLDGSGYTF
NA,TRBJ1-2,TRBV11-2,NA,TGTGCCAGCAGCTTAGACCCACTATATGGCTACACCTTC,CASSLDPLYGYTF
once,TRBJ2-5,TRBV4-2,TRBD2,TGTGCCAGCAGTCCGACAGGGGTAGTAGCGGGGGGTCAAGAGACCCAGTACTTC,CASSPTGVVAGGQETQYF
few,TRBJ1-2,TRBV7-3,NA,TGTGCCAGCAGCCAAATGGGCCTCGACGGCTACACCTTC,CASSQMGLDGYTF
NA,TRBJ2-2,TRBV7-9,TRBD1,TGTGCCAGCAGCTCTTTCATCGGGACAGGGGACACCGGGGAGCTGTTTTTT,CASSSFIGTGDTGELFF
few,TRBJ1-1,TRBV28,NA,TGTGCCAGCAGTTTACAGGGACACCTGAACACTGAAGCTTTCTTT,CASSLQGHLNTEAFF
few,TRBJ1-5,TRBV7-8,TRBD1,TGTGCCAGCAGCTTGGACAGGGGAGACTCCGAGCCCCAGCATTTT,CASSLDRGDSEPQHF
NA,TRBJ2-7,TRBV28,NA,TGTGCCAGCGCCGCGAGTATCTACGAGCAGTACTTC,CASAASIYEQYF